A selection of T cell receptor beta chains follows, all from one sample in a study of graft-versus-host responses after intestinal transplantation. Sequenced by immunoSEQ multiplex PCR; TCRdb stores in-frame clones only, minus some. This table has 15,000 to 25,000 clones, approximately 70% appearing once. The specimen was ileum tissue, collected approximately 20 days after intestinal transplant. All receptors come from a human patient who received an intestinal transplant, so some T cells may come from the graft donor. The conserved cysteine and the conserved F or W are not part of the CDR3 here. Each record gives: CDR3 length, V gene, CDR3 protein.

length: 12
V: TRBV21-1
CDR3: ASSTLKTDTEAF

length: 13
V: TRBV9
CDR3: ASSVGGQGAYGYT

length: 13
V: TRBV5-1
CDR3: ASSEDLAMNTEAF

length: 12
V: TRBV6-1
CDR3: ASSPGTGDNEQF

length: 11
V: TRBV13
CDR3: ASSFGRGYEQY

length: 16
V: TRBV10-1
CDR3: ASSEFPPLAEPYNEQF

length: 14
V: TRBV11-2
CDR3: ASSPAGLAGYNEQF

length: 13
V: TRBV14
CDR3: ASSPSRTGFLEQF

length: 12
V: TRBV21-1
CDR3: ASYPGRETYEQY

length: 16
V: TRBV13
CDR3: ASIPGVGGTPCLYGYT

length: 15
V: TRBV4-2
CDR3: ASSQVTEGRMGTEAF

length: 13
V: TRBV11-1
CDR3: ASSLPAQGGNEQF

length: 11
V: TRBV10-1
CDR3: ASRVDRDSPLH

length: 9
V: TRBV13
CDR3: ASSYTNEQF

length: 13
V: TRBV27
CDR3: ASSGPGTGAPEQY

length: 14
V: TRBV7-9
CDR3: ASSLDVYGSNQPQH

length: 8
V: TRBV20-1
CDR3: SARSLFRF

length: 16
V: TRBV6-4
CDR3: ASLRRGGQFCSGNTIY

length: 11
V: TRBV27
CDR3: ASSFNVNQPQH

length: 15
V: TRBV23-1
CDR3: ARPHHDDRGRAYEQY

length: 11
V: TRBV6-5
CDR3: ASSLGGNTEAF

length: 12
V: TRBV6-5
CDR3: ASSYVRENSALH

length: 10
V: TRBV11-2
CDR3: ASSLGGHEQY

length: 12
V: TRBV6-1
CDR3: ASKATHFYNEQF

length: 17
V: TRBV4-3
CDR3: ASSQDWQGLIRGIYGYT

length: 13
V: TRBV27
CDR3: ASTSGTGVSYEQY

length: 11
V: TRBV27
CDR3: ASSLASRYEQY

length: 12
V: TRBV7-3
CDR3: ASSLALGNQPQH